A selection of T cell receptor beta chains follows, all from one sample in a study of beta chain features in type 1 diabetes. The protocol was immunoSEQ multiplex PCR, while the TCRdb copy is restricted to in-frame clones and leaves out a portion. This sample carries around 280,000 clones, roughly 15% of them seen once, and the ten largest clones take approximately 0.015%. The sequencing input was naive CD4+ T cells from blood. Receptor source: a young man with type 1 diabetes. The CDR3 runs from the conserved cysteine through the conserved F or W. Fields, in order: V gene, J gene, clone size, D gene, CDR3 DNA, CDR3 protein. A D gene is named only where the DNA matches it firmly. Clone sizes are given selectively: once, few, many, or a class where the clone is expanded.

TRBV7-8	TRBJ2-1	few	TRBD2	TGTGCCAGCAGCATGACTAGCGGGAGGGCCGGGGACAATGAGCAGTTCTTC	CASSMTSGRAGDNEQFF
TRBV2	TRBJ2-7	-	-	TGTGCCAGCAGTGGTGCTAGCGCCGACGAGCAGTACTTC	CASSGASADEQYF
TRBV6-5	TRBJ2-7	-	TRBD2	TGTGCCAGCAGTTCGGTAGCGGGAGGGTACGAGCAGTACTTC	CASSSVAGGYEQYF
TRBV5-6	TRBJ2-7	few	-	TGTGCCAGCAGTTCGGACAGCTACGAGCAGTACTTC	CASSSDSYEQYF
TRBV19	TRBJ1-1	-	TRBD1	TGTGCCAGTAGAGGACAGGGGACTGAAGCTTTCTTT	CASRGQGTEAFF
TRBV29-1	TRBJ2-3	few	TRBD2	TGCAGCGTTCTGCTAGCGGGAGCAGATACGCAGTATTTT	CSVLLAGADTQYF
TRBV18	TRBJ1-1	few	TRBD1	TGTGCCAGCTCACAGGGGGCCCAAACGGAAGCTTTCTTT	CASSQGAQTEAFF
TRBV28	TRBJ2-7	-	TRBD1	TGTGCCAGCAGAAGGTGGACAGGGCAGTACGAGCAGTACTTC	CASRRWTGQYEQYF
TRBV29-1	TRBJ2-7	-	TRBD1	TGCAGCGTTGAATTAAGGGGACAGGGGGCCTCCTACGAGCAGTACTTC	CSVELRGQGASYEQYF
TRBV29-1	TRBJ2-6	-	-	TGCAGCGTTTCCCTCGGTGGGGCCAACGTCCTGACTTTC	CSVSLGGANVLTF
TRBV30	TRBJ1-2	-	-	TGTGCCTGGAGTTCCCCCCCGGCTAACTATGGCTACACCTTC	CAWSSPPANYGYTF
TRBV7-2	TRBJ2-5	-	-	TGTGCCAGCAGCCCCCCCGACGGGATAAACCAAGAGACCCAGTACTTC	CASSPPDGINQETQYF
TRBV25-1	TRBJ2-2	few	-	TGTGCCAGCACCCCCCGGGTGGGCACCGGGGAGCTGTTTTTT	CASTPRVGTGELFF
TRBV4-3	TRBJ2-4	many	TRBD1	TGCGCCAGCAGCCATGCTGGACAGGGGAACATTCAGTACTTC	CASSHAGQGNIQYF
TRBV5-1	TRBJ2-1	few	-	TGCGCCAGCAGCTTGCAGGGCCTCCTGGACTACAATGAGCAGTTCTTC	CASSLQGLLDYNEQFF
TRBV5-1	TRBJ2-7	few	-	TGCGCCAGCAGCTTGCCACAGGGAACGGACGAGCAGTACTTC	CASSLPQGTDEQYF
TRBV11-2	TRBJ2-3	-	-	TGTGCCAGCACCCATAGCACAGATACGCAGTATTTT	CASTHSTDTQYF
TRBV7-9	TRBJ2-4	few	TRBD1	TGTGCCAGCAGCTTAGGGGTGGACAGGGGGGACATTCAGTACTTC	CASSLGVDRGDIQYF
TRBV5-6	TRBJ2-5	-	TRBD2	TGTGCCAGCAGCACTAGCGGGGGCGGGGAGACCCAGTACTTC	CASSTSGGGETQYF
TRBV5-6	TRBJ1-4	-	-	TGTGCCAGCAGCCCCCATCGGGGGATCACTAATGAAAAACTGTTTTTT	CASSPHRGITNEKLFF
TRBV29-1	TRBJ1-1	few	-	TGCAGCGTCGCCCGGGATAAACGGAACACTGAAGCTTTCTTT	CSVARDKRNTEAFF
TRBV19	TRBJ2-1	-	TRBD2	TGTGCCAGTGGGTCTAGCGGGTATTCCTACAATGAGCAGTTCTTC	CASGSSGYSYNEQFF
TRBV9	TRBJ2-5	few	-	TGTGCCAGCAGCGTTACAGGGAATTCGGAGACCCAGTACTTC	CASSVTGNSETQYF
TRBV5-4	TRBJ2-1	few	TRBD2	TGTGCCAGCAGCTTTATACTAGCGGAAGACAATGAGCAGTTCTTC	CASSFILAEDNEQFF
TRBV5-1	TRBJ1-2	-	-	TGCGCCAGCAGCTTGGCCGGTACAGGGACTAACTATGGCTACACCTTC	CASSLAGTGTNYGYTF
TRBV7-9	TRBJ1-5	-	TRBD1	TGTGCCAGCAGCCTCGGCCGGGACAGGGGGCGTAGCAATCAGCCCCAGCATTTT	CASSLGRDRGRSNQPQHF
TRBV5-1	TRBJ2-2	-	-	TGCGCCAGCTCGATGAGGAAGAACACCGGGGAGCTGTTTTTT	CASSMRKNTGELFF
TRBV15	TRBJ2-3	-	-	TGTGCCACCAGCAGAGGGGGGAGGGATACGCAGTATTTT	CATSRGGRDTQYF
TRBV18	TRBJ1-2	-	TRBD1	TGTGCCAGCTCACAGGGGACAGAAAATTCCTATGGCTACACCTTC	CASSQGTENSYGYTF
TRBV6-5	TRBJ2-5	few	-	TGTGCCAGCAGACAGAACCAAGAGACCCAGTACTTC	CASRQNQETQYF
TRBV7-2	TRBJ2-7	-	-	TGTGCCAGCAGCTTCTTGGGGACTGGCTCCTACGAGCAGTACTTC	CASSFLGTGSYEQYF
TRBV5-1	TRBJ1-1	-	TRBD1	TGCGCCAGCAGCTTGGTCCAGGGGGTTAGTACTGAAGCTTTCTTT	CASSLVQGVSTEAFF
TRBV7-9	TRBJ1-4	-	-	TGTGCCAGCAGCTTACAGGGGCGAACGGAAAAACTGTTTTTT	CASSLQGRTEKLFF
TRBV30	TRBJ2-1	few	-	TGTGCCTGGAGTGGCGGGCCTTTCTCCTACAATGAGCAGTTCTTC	CAWSGGPFSYNEQFF
TRBV19	TRBJ2-5	-	TRBD2	TGTGCCAGTAGTATCCCCGCGGGACTAGGGGGGACCCAGTACTTC	CASSIPAGLGGTQYF
TRBV4-1	TRBJ2-6	few	-	TGCGCCAGCAGCGGCCGACGGGACTCTGGGGCCAACGTCCTGACTTTC	CASSGRRDSGANVLTF
TRBV28	TRBJ2-5	few	-	TGTGCCAGCAGCCCTGCCGACAGTCCGGAGACCCAGTACTTC	CASSPADSPETQYF
TRBV5-1	TRBJ2-7	few	-	TGCGCCAGCAGCTTTTCGGACGAGCAGTACTTC	CASSFSDEQYF
TRBV9	TRBJ2-5	-	-	TGTGCCAGCAGCGTACGCGGGGCGGGGTCCCAGGGCGAGACCCAGTACTTC	CASSVRGAGSQGETQYF
TRBV7-2	TRBJ2-3	few	-	TGTGCCAGCAGGTTGGGGAGCTATACCACAGATACGCAGTATTTT	CASRLGSYTTDTQYF
TRBV7-2	TRBJ2-1	-	-	TGTGCCAGCAGCCCGCAGGGGTTGCTTCCCTACAATGAGCAGTTCTTC	CASSPQGLLPYNEQFF
TRBV2	TRBJ2-7	few	-	-	CASSVASGSPSYF
TRBV5-6	TRBJ2-5	few	TRBD2	TGTGCCAGCAGCAGGACTAGCCCGAGAAGAGAGACCCAGTACTTC	CASSRTSPRRETQYF
TRBV7-2	TRBJ2-7	-	-	TGTGCCAGCAGCTTAGCGAGGGGGGGCGAGCAGTACTTC	CASSLARGGEQYF
TRBV7-9	TRBJ2-7	few	-	TGTGCCAGCAGCTCAATGGGGGGTCCCTCCTACGAGCAGTACTTC	CASSSMGGPSYEQYF
TRBV29-1	TRBJ2-3	-	TRBD2	TGCAGCGTTTCCGGCGGGGGGGCGACAGATACGCAGTATTTT	CSVSGGGATDTQYF
TRBV29-1	TRBJ2-3	few	-	TGCAGCGTTGACCCCCTGGGCAGGTCAGATACGCAGTATTTT	CSVDPLGRSDTQYF
TRBV4-3	TRBJ1-1	-	-	TGCGCCAGCAGCCCCTCCAGGGGTGAAGCTTTCTTT	CASSPSRGEAFF
TRBV29-1	TRBJ2-7	-	-	TGCAGCGCCGGGGCGGGGATCTACGAGCAGTACTTC	CSAGAGIYEQYF
TRBV30	TRBJ2-1	few	-	TGTGCTGGGCTTAGCGGCTCCTACAATGAGCAGTTCTTC	CAGLSGSYNEQFF
TRBV6-6	TRBJ2-1	once	-	TGTGCCAGCAGTTACTCCCCCGAGGGTGAGCAGTTCTTC	CASSYSPEGEQFF
TRBV10-3	TRBJ2-7	few	TRBD2	TGTGCCATCACAGGGACTAGCGGGGACGAGCAGTACTTC	CAITGTSGDEQYF
TRBV6-5	TRBJ2-3	few	TRBD2	TGTGCCAGCGCGTCCGCTAGCGGGACCACAGATACGCAGTATTTT	CASASASGTTDTQYF
TRBV7-2	TRBJ2-3	-	TRBD2	TGTGCCAGCAGCGTGACGACTAGCGGGAGAACAGATACGCAGTATTTT	CASSVTTSGRTDTQYF
TRBV30	TRBJ1-2	-	TRBD1	TGTGCCTGGAGGGACAAGGGACAGGGAAAGGACTATGGCTACACCTTC	CAWRDKGQGKDYGYTF
TRBV5-1	TRBJ2-5	few	-	TGCGCCAGCAGCTTGCGAGGGCAAGAAGAGACCCAGTACTTC	CASSLRGQEETQYF
TRBV18	TRBJ2-5	few	-	TGTGCCAGCTCACCCCGGGAGACCCAGTACTTC	CASSPRETQYF